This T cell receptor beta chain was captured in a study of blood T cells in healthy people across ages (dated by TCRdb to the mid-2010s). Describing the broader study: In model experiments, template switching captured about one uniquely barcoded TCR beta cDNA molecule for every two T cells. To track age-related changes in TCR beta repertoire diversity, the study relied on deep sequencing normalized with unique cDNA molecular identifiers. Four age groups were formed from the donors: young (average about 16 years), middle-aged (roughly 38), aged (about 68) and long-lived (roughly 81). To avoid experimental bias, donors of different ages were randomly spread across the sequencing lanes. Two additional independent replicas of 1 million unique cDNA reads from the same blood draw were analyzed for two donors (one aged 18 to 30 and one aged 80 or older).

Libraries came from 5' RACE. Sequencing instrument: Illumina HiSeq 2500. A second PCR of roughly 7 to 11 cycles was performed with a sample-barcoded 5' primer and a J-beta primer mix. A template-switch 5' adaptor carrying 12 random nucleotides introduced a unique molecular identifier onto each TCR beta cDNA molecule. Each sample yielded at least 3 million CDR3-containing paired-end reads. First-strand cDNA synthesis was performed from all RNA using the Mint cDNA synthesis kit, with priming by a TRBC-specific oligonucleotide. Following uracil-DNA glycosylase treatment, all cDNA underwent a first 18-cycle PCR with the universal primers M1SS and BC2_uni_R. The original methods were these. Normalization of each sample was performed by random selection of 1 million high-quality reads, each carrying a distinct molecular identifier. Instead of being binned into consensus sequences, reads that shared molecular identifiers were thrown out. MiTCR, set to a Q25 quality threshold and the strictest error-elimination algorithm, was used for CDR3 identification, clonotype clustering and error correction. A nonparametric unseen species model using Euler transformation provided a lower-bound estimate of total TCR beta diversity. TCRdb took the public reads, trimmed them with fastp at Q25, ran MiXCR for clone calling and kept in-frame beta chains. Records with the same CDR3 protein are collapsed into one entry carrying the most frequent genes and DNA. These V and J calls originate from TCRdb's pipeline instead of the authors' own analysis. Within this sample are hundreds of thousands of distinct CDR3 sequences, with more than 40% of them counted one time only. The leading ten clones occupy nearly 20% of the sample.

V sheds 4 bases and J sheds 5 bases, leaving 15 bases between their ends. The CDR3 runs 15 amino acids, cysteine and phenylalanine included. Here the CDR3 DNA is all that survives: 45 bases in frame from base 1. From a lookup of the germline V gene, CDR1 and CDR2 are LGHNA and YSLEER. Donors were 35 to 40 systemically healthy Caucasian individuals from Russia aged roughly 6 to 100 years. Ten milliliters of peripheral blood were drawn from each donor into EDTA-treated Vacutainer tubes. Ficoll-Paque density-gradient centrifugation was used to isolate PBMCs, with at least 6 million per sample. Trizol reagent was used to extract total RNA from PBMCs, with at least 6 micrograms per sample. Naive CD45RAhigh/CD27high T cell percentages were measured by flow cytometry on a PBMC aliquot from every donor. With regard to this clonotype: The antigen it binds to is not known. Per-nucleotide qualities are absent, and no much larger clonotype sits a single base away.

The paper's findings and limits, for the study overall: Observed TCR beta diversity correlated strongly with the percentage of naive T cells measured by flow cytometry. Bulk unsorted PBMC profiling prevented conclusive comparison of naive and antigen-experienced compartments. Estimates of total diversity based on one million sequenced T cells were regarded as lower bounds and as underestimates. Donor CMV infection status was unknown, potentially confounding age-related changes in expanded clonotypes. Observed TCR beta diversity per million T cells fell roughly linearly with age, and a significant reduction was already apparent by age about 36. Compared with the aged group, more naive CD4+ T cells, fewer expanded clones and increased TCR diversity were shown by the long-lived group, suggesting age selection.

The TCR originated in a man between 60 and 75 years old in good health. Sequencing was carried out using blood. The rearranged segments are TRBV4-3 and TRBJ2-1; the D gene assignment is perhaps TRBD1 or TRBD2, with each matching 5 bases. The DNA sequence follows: TGCGCCAGCAGCCCTGCAGCTAGGGACCACAATGAGCAGTTCTTC. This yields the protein CASSPAARDHNEQFF.